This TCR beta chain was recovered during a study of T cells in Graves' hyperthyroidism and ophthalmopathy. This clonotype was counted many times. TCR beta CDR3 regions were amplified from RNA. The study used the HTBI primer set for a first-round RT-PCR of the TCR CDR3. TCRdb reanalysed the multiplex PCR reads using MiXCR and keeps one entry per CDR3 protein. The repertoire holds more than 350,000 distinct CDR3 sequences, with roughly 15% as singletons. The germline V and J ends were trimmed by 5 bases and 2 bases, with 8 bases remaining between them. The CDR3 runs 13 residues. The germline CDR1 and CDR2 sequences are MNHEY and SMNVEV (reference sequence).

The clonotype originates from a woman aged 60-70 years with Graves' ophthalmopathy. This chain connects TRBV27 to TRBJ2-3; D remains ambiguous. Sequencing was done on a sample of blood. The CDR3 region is CASSIQYTDTQYF. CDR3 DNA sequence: TGTGCCAGCAGTATCCAGTACACAGATACGCAGTATTTT.